This T cell receptor beta chain was profiled in a study of blood T cell repertoires in COVID-19. Overall study context: Both acute and convalescent COVID-19 samples were obtained from the United States, Italy and Spain.

In the original processing: Amplified reference gene primers provided the basis for estimating nucleated cell counts. Sequencing used immunoSEQ multiplex PCR; TCRdb keeps in-frame clones, though not all of them. That table is the source of V, J and clone size, and D and trimming were worked out from the DNA. The data hold about 41,000 clones, with 70% to 90% observed a single time. The sample consisted of peripheral blood. The sequence was collected from a man aged 55 to 70 with acute or convalescent COVID-19.

The DNA of the CDR3 is TGCGCCAGCAGCCAAGATTTCAGGGGGCAGAACACCGGGGAGCTGTTTTTT. Translation: CASSQDFRGQNTGELFF. J is TRBJ2-2 and V is TRBV4-3, with 8 positions matching TRBD1. V gave up 0 bases and J gave up 1 base; unmatched junction bases: 4. The length of the CDR3 is 17 residues. Germline assignment: CDR1 LGHNA and CDR2 YSLEER.